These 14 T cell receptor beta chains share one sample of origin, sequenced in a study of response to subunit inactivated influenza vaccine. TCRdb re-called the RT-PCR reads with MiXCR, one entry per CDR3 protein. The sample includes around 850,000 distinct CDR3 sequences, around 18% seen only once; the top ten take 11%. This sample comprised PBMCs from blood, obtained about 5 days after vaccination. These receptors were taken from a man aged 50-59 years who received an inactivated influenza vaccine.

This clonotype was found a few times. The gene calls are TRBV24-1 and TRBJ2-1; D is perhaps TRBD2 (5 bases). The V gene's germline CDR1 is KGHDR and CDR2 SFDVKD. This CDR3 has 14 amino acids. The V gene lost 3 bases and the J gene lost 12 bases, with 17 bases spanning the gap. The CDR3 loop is CATSDPSTGVGQFF. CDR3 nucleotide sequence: TGTGCCACCAGTGATCCATCAACCGGGGTTGGGCAGTTCTTC.

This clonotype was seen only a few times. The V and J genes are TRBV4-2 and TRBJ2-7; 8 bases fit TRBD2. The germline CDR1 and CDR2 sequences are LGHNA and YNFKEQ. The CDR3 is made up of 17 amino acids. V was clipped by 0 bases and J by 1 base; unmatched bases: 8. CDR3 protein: CASSQDHGLAGSYEQYF. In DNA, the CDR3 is TGTGCCAGCAGCCAAGATCACGGACTAGCTGGATCCTACGAGCAGTACTTC.

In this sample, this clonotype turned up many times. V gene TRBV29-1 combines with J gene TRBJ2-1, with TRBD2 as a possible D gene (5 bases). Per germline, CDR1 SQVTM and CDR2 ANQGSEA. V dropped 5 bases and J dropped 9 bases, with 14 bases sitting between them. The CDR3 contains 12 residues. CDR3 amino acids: CSVIDTSGEQFF. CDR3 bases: TGCAGCGTTATCGACACGAGCGGTGAGCAGTTCTTC.

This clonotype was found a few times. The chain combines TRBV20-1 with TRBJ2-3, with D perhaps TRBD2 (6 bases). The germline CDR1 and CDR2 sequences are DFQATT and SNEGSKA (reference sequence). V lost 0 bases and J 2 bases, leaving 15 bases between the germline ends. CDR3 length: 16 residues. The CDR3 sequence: CSAREPGRGYTDTQYF. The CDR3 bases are TGCAGTGCTAGAGAACCCGGGCGGGGTTACACAGATACGCAGTATTTT.

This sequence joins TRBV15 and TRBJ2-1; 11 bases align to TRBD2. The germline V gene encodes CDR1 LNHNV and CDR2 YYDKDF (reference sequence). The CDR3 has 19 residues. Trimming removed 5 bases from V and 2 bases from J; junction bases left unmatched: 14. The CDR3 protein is CATSGTPSSGGAPYNEQFF. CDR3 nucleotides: TGTGCCACCAGCGGCACCCCAAGTAGCGGGGGGGCCCCCTACAATGAGCAGTTCTTC.

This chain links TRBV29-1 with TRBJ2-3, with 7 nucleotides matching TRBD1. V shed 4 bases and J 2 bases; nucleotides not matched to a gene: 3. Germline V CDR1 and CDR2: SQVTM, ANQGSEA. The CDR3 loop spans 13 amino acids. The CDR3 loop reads CSVVGGPTDTQYF. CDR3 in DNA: TGCAGCGTTGTAGGGGGCCCCACAGATACGCAGTATTTT.

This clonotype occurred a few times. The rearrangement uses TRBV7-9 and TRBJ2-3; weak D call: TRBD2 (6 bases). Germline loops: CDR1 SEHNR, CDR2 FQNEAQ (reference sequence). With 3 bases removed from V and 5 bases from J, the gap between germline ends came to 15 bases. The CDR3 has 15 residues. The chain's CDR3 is CASSFSASAGDTQYF. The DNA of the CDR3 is TGTGCCAGCAGCTTCAGTGCTAGCGCTGGAGATACGCAGTATTTT.

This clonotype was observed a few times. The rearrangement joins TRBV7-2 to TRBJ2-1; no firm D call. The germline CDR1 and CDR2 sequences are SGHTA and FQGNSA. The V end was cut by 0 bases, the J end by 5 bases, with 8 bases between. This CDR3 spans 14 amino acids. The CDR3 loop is CASSLAHGNNEQFF. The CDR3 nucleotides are TGTGCCAGCAGCTTAGCGCATGGGAACAATGAGCAGTTCTTC.

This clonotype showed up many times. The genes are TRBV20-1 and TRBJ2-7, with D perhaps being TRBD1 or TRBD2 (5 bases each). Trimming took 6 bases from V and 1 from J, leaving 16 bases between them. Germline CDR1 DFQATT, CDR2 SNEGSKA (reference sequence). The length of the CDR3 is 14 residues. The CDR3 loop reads CSAEPGTASYEQYF. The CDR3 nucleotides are TGCAGTGCCGAACCGGGGACCGCATCCTACGAGCAGTACTTC.

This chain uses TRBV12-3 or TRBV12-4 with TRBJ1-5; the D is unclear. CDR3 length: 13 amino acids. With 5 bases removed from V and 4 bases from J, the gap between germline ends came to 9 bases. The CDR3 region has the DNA TGTGCCAGCAGTCTAAACATAAATCAGCCCCAGCATTTT. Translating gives CASSLNINQPQHF.

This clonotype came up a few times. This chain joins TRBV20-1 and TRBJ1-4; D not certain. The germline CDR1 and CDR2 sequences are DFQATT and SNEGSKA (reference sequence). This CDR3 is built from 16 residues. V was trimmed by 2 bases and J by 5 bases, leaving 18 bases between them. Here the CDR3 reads CSARNLVGSGNEKLFF. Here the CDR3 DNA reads TGCAGTGCTAGAAACTTAGTGGGCAGTGGGAATGAAAAACTGTTTTTT.

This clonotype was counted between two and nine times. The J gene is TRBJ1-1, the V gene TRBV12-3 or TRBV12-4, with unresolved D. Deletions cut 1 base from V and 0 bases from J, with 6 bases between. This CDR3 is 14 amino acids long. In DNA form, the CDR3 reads TGTGCCAGCAGTTTAGTAGTCATGAACACTGAAGCTTTCTTT. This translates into CASSLVVMNTEAFF.

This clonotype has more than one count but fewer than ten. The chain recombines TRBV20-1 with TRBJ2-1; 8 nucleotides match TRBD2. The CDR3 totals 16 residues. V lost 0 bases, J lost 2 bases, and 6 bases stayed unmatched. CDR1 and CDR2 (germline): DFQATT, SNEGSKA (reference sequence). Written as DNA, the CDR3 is TGCAGTGCTAGAGACCCGGGGGGGGAAGCCTACAATGAGCAGTTCTTC. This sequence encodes CSARDPGGEAYNEQFF.

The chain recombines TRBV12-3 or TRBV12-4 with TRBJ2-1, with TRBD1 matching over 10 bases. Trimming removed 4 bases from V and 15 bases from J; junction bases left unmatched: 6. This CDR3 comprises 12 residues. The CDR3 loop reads CASSSTGGARFF. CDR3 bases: TGTGCCAGCAGTTCGACAGGGGGCGCGCGGTTCTTC.